A selection of T cell receptor beta chains follows, all from one sample in a study of metastatic and nonmetastatic thyroid tumors. Using MiXCR, TCRdb re-called clones from the PCR reads. The profile covers roughly 4,000 clones, with approximately 40% appearing a single time and under 30% taken by the ten largest. The sample comprised tumor tissue. These receptors were obtained from a male donor with papillary thyroid cancer or a benign thyroid nodule (not recorded which). Some clones in this sample may be carry-over from other donors' samples. The conserved cysteine and the conserved F or W are not part of the CDR3 here. Some rows have no size entry. The others give once, few or many, or a class for an expanded clone.

v_call,clone_size,cdr3_aa
TRBV11-2,-,ASSSQSWTGSYEQY
TRBV6-1,-,ASSVTSSSYEQY
TRBV3-1,-,ASSHRTGYNEQF
TRBV5-4,once,ASSLPATEETQY
TRBV6-1,-,ASGFGQGNYGYT
TRBV28,few,ASKQYSSYNSPLH
TRBV25-1,-,ASRDREAAEAF
TRBV6-1,-,ASSESGGASNQPQH
TRBV28,few,ASSRQGLRQPQH
TRBV6-1,-,ASSPTTPGQGLDEQY
TRBV6-1,-,ASSETGTGANVLT
TRBV7-2,-,ASSSIHNTEAF
TRBV19,-,ASSIRDRESTEAF
TRBV27,-,ASSLIIASQFYGYT
TRBV6-5,-,ASSLEGYGYT
TRBV6-1,few,ASKRQGGEAGYT
TRBV6-4,few,ASSDKSADTGELF
TRBV9,-,ASSEGQGGQPQH
TRBV28,-,ASSLRDTSYEQY
TRBV27,few,ASSLGAGAEREQF
TRBV11-1,-,ASSPTSGVTSYNEQF
TRBV28,-,ASSQRGRRAGANVLT
TRBV27,few,ASSVEQGVSEQY
TRBV28,few,ASSLEGRAGT
TRBV7-8,once,ASSFSPGERGTEAF
TRBV5-1,-,ASRASGFQELF
TRBV6-2/TRBV6-3,few,ASSRDRARGYT
TRBV9,-,ASSVGREEAYEQY
TRBV28,large,ASSSTGQLSYEQY
TRBV29-1,large,TAMGISYNEQF